These 8 T cell receptor beta chains were sequenced from one sample in a study of identical twins. TCRdb ran MiXCR on the 5' RACE reads and lists one entry per CDR3 protein. In the table there are 500,000 to 550,000 distinct CDR3 sequences, 22% of which are singletons. In addition, the sample was reused for a study of T cells expressing NK-cell markers.

The source material was CD4+ T cells sorted from blood. The receptors were gathered from a woman aged 18-29 years in good health.

This clonotype was counted ten times or more. The chain is built from TRBV12-3 or TRBV12-4 and TRBJ2-1, with 10 bases that match TRBD1. Losses at the gene ends were 3 bases for V and 15 bases for J; bases not matched to a gene: 5. The CDR3 extends over 12 amino acids. CDR3 residues: CASSFGQGVRFF. The CDR3 nucleotides read TGTGCCAGCAGTTTCGGACAGGGGGTCAGGTTCTTC.

The chain is built from TRBV12-3 or TRBV12-4 and TRBJ1-2; maybe TRBD1 (6 bases). The CDR3 is made up of 14 amino acids. V dropped 6 bases and J dropped 8 bases, with 19 bases sitting between them. In DNA form, the CDR3 reads TGTGCCAGCAGGCCTGGCCGGGGGCGTGGAGGCTACACCTTC. The encoded protein is CASRPGRGRGGYTF.

The sample holds many counts of this clonotype. This chain joins TRBV10-3 and TRBJ1-2; 7 bases map to TRBD1. This CDR3 is built from 18 residues. J gave up 2 bases and V 5 bases, and 17 bases lay outside the gene matches. From germline, CDR1 is ENHRY and CDR2 SYGVKD. CDR3: CAISHPVGGGQSNYGYTF. The CDR3 coding sequence is TGTGCCATCAGTCATCCCGTGGGGGGGGGACAGTCAAACTATGGCTACACCTTC.

This clonotype was seen a few times. The gene calls are TRBV6-1 and TRBJ2-3; no clear D gene. Germline V CDR1 and CDR2: MNHNS, SASEGT. V lost 1 base, J lost 5 bases, and 10 bases lay in between. The CDR3 is 14 residues long. CDR3 bases: TGTGCCAGCAGTGAAGGCTCCCATCAAGATACGCAGTATTTT. Protein sequence: CASSEGSHQDTQYF.

The chain is built from TRBV7-9 and TRBJ1-2, with a possible D match to TRBD1 (6 bases). Germline V gene sequence: CDR1 SEHNR, CDR2 FQNEAQ (reference sequence). CDR3 size: 17 residues. V gave up 0 bases and J gave up 4 bases, with 18 bases separating them. The CDR3 spells CASSLAKPGQRGYGYTF. The CDR3 bases are TGTGCCAGCAGCTTAGCGAAGCCGGGACAACGGGGCTATGGCTACACCTTC.

This clonotype showed up many times. The chain couples TRBV29-1 to TRBJ2-3; the D is unclear. The V end was cut by 7 bases, the J end by 0 bases, with 17 bases between. The CDR3 consists of 15 residues. Germline V gives CDR1 SQVTM, CDR2 ANQGSEA. CDR3: CSASRGSGSTDTQYF. The CDR3 DNA follows: TGCAGCGCCTCTCGAGGCTCGGGCAGCACAGATACGCAGTATTTT.

The chain has TRBV29-1 and TRBJ1-6; perhaps TRBD1 as D (5 bases). The CDR3 sequence is 13 residues long. CDR1 and CDR2 (germline): SQVTM, ANQGSEA. Trimming stripped 7 bases from V and 2 bases from J, with 9 bases between. The CDR3: CSAQETYNSPLHF. The CDR3 bases are TGCAGCGCACAGGAGACCTATAATTCACCCCTCCACTTT.

CDR3: CASSADRASTDTQYF. DNA of the CDR3: TGCGCCAGCAGCGCGGACAGGGCTAGCACAGATACGCAGTATTTT. This chain joins TRBV5-1 and TRBJ2-3; 8 nucleotides line up with TRBD1. From germline, CDR1 is SGHRS and CDR2 YFSETQ. The CDR3 covers 15 residues. J gave up 0 bases and V 4 bases, and 4 bases lay outside the gene matches.